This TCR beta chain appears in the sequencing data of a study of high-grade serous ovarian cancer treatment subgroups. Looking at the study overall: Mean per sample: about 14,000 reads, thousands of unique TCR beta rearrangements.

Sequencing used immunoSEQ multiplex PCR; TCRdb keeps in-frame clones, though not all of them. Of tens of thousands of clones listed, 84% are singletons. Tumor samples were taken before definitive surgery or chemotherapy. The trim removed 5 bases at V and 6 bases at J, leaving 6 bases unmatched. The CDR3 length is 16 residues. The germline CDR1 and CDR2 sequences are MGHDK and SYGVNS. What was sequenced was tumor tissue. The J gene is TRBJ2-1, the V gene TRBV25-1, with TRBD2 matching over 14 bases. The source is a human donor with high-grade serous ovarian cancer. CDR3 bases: TGTGCCAGCAGTAAACCCGGGACTAGCGGGAGCAATGAGCAGTTCTTC. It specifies CASSKPGTSGSNEQFF.